There are a few counts of the clone carrying this T cell receptor beta chain. Its antigen is unknown. The sample is drawn from a study of T-cell memory formation after mild COVID-19. Study-level results: Of the contracting clones, CD4+ ones lay mainly in CM and EM, and CD8+ ones in EMRA. SARS-CoV-2 specificity of second-wave clones peaking day 37 was unconfirmed.

TCR alpha and TCR beta cDNA libraries carrying sample barcodes and UMIs came from 5'RACE with constant-segment primers. TCRdb re-derived calls from the 5' RACE reads in MiXCR, one entry per CDR3 protein. The sample yields 400,000 to 450,000 distinct CDR3 sequences, over 15% seen once. The sample consisted of PBMCs or a T cell subset sorted from them (not recorded which). This TCR derives from a man aged 18 to 30 who had mild COVID-19 (a few samples of this study predate the infection). Cell type and time point are not known.

As DNA, the CDR3 is TGTGCCAGCTGCCGGCTAGGGGTACCAGCTAACTATGGCTACACCTTC. Its protein product is CASCRLGVPANYGYTF. The chain couples TRBV27 to TRBJ1-2; tentative D call: TRBD1 (5 bases). The CDR3 runs 16 residues. The ends were cut back, 8 bases at V and 0 bases at J, with 19 bases in the middle. Germline V gene data show CDR1 as MNHEY and CDR2 as SMNVEV (reference sequence).